Shown below are 18 T cell receptor beta chains from a single sample sequenced in a study of shared clonotypes between healthy human individuals. Repertoires were generated with immunoSEQ multiplex PCR, while TCRdb's copy carries only in-frame clones and drops some. The data contain under 1,100,000 clones, about four fifths of them singletons. Specimen: memory CD4+ T cells from PBMCs. The subset was: CD45RA-negative fraction. The source is a man aged 18 to 30 in good health. Some clones in this sample may be carry-over from other donors' samples.

This chain links TRBV6-1 with TRBJ1-3; D unclear. The CDR3 has 13 amino acids. Trimming removed 8 bases from V and 4 bases from J, with 12 bases in between. From germline, CDR1 is MNHNS and CDR2 SASEGT. In DNA, the CDR3 is TGTGCCAGCGTGTCACTCGGAGGAAACACCATATATTTT. It specifies CASVSLGGNTIYF.

The chain uses TRBV27 and TRBJ2-7; 10 positions match TRBD2. Unmatched junction bases numbered 5, after V lost 5 bases and J lost 1 base. The CDR3 totals 15 residues. Germline CDR1 MNHEY, CDR2 SMNVEV (reference sequence). CDR3 sequence (DNA): TGTGCCAGCAGTGTTGCTAGCGGGAGATCCTACGAGCAGTACTTC. Its translation: CASSVASGRSYEQYF.

This clone was observed a single time. The rearrangement uses TRBV4-1 and TRBJ1-5, with TRBD1 matching over 9 bases. Germline values: CDR1 MGHRA, CDR2 YSYEKL. V lost 3 bases, J lost 9 bases, and 12 bases stayed unmatched. The CDR3 contains 16 residues. CDR3 bases: TGCGCCAGCAGCCAGAGCTGGACAGGGGACTTAAGGCCCCAGCATTTT. Protein: CASSQSWTGDLRPQHF.

As concerns this clone: A much more abundant neighbour one base away suggests this may be a read error. V usage is TRBV30 and J usage is TRBJ1-3; 7 positions match TRBD1. The germline gives CDR1 GTSNPN, CDR2 SVGIG (reference sequence). CDR3 size: 13 residues. The CDR3 reads CAWSGDSGDTIYF. DNA for the CDR3: TGTGCCTGGAGCGGGGACAGTGGAGACACCATATATTTT.

Note on this clone: Different DNA sequences within this sample yield the same CDR3. The V call is TRBV28, the J call TRBJ2-1, with 11 bases identical to TRBD2. This CDR3 is built from 15 residues. After removal of 5 bases from V and 4 bases from J, the junction contained 4 bases not matched to a gene. Germline V gene lookup returns CDR1 MDHEN and CDR2 SYDVKM. The CDR3 sequence: CASSTLAGGYNEQFF. The CDR3 DNA reads as TGTGCCAGCAGTACTCTAGCGGGAGGATACAATGAGCAGTTCTTC.

The chain's CDR3 is CASSPPTREQYF. The DNA of the CDR3 is TGTGCCAGCTCACCTCCTACAAGAGAGCAGTACTTC. The rearrangement joins TRBV18 to TRBJ2-7; D unclear. The V end lost 3 bases, the J end lost 7 bases, and 10 bases lay between the germline ends. Germline lookup yields CDR1 KGHSH and CDR2 LQKENI. CDR3 length: 12 amino acids.

V gene TRBV30 combines with J gene TRBJ1-2; 12 nucleotides line up with TRBD1. CDR1 and CDR2 (germline): GTSNPN, SVGIG (reference sequence). V shed 1 base, J shed 3 bases, and the junction held 9 bases outside the gene matches. The CDR3 loop spans 17 amino acids. The DNA for the CDR3 is TGTGCCTGGAGTGGCCGGGACAGGGGGCTTTCCTACTATGGCTACACCTTC. Translation gives CAWSGRDRGLSYYGYTF.

This clone was counted at least ten times. The chain couples TRBV25-1 to TRBJ2-7; D possibly matches TRBD1 or TRBD2 (6 bases each). The CDR3 is 15 residues long. Between the trimmed V and J ends, which lost 1 base and 3 bases, there was a span of 13 bases. CDR1 is MGHDK, CDR2 SYGVNS, per germline. The CDR3 DNA reads as TGTGCCAGCAGTGAATCGGAGGGGGTAGGCTACGAGCAGTACTTC. It encodes CASSESEGVGYEQYF.

This clone was found a few times. This chain joins TRBV13 and TRBJ2-7; a possible D gene is TRBD2 (6 bases). The CDR3 contains 17 residues. V was cut by 0 bases and J by 4 bases, with 19 bases left in between. Germline V gives CDR1 PRHDT, CDR2 FYEKMQ (reference sequence). The CDR3 spells CASSLGFLSGDSYEQYF. The CDR3 DNA is TGTGCCAGCAGCTTAGGTTTTCTTTCGGGGGACTCGTACGAGCAGTACTTC.

The chain joins TRBV20-1 to TRBJ1-1; D remains ambiguous. There are 11 residues in the CDR3. Germline CDR1 and CDR2: DFQATT and SNEGSKA (reference sequence). This CDR3 is CSPAGTSEAFF. The CDR3 coding sequence is TGCTCTCCAGCGGGCACTTCTGAAGCTTTCTTT.

This rearrangement joins TRBV4-1 to TRBJ2-3; perhaps TRBD2 as D (5 bases). The CDR3 totals 16 residues. Germline values: CDR1 MGHRA, CDR2 YSYEKL. Trimming left V 0 bases short and J 0 bases short, with 10 bases between. This CDR3 reads CASSQDHGGSTDTQYF. CDR3 DNA: TGCGCCAGCAGCCAAGATCACGGAGGTAGCACAGATACGCAGTATTTT.

V is TRBV5-6 and J is TRBJ2-2, with D tentatively TRBD2 (5 bases). The V gene's germline CDR1 is SGHDT and CDR2 YYEEEE. V gave up 0 bases and J gave up 2 bases, with 17 bases separating them. There are 18 residues in the CDR3. CDR3 sequence (DNA): TGTGCCAGCAGCTTGGGCTTAAACGGGGTACAAAACACCGGGGAGCTGTTTTTT. It yields the protein CASSLGLNGVQNTGELFF.

This clone was found once. The gene calls are TRBV28 and TRBJ1-4; D ambiguous. This CDR3 contains 14 residues. With 8 bases removed from V and 7 bases from J, the gap between germline ends came to 17 bases. The germline CDR1 and CDR2 sequences are MDHEN and SYDVKM. The CDR3 sequence is CASGPGSAFEKLFF. The CDR3 nucleotides read TGTGCCAGCGGTCCGGGTTCGGCCTTTGAAAAACTGTTTTTT.

This clone showed up just a few times. The rearrangement uses TRBV2 and TRBJ2-3; possible D gene TRBD1, 5 bases. CDR1 is SNHLY, CDR2 FYNNEI, per germline. This CDR3 is built from 16 residues. V lost 3 bases and J lost 5, with 18 bases in between. In DNA form, the CDR3 reads TGTGCCAGCAGTGAGAGGACACGGCCACTGGGAGATACGCAGTATTTT. As protein: CASSERTRPLGDTQYF.

Turning to this clone: A read error may be the cause here, since a much bigger clone is one base away. CDR3 coding DNA: TGTGCCAGCAGGGCTTACAATGAGCAGTTCTTC. Protein product: CASRAYNEQFF. V gene TRBV2 combines with J gene TRBJ2-1, with D unclear. V lost 6 bases and J lost 4, with 4 bases in between. In germline, CDR1 is SNHLY, CDR2 FYNNEI. This CDR3 is built from 11 residues.

This clone was recorded once. The V gene is TRBV20-1, the J gene TRBJ1-5; D unclear. Trimming took 3 bases from V and 9 from J, leaving 9 bases between them. The CDR3 covers 11 residues. The germline V gene encodes CDR1 DFQATT and CDR2 SNEGSKA (reference sequence). The CDR3 loop is CSASREGPQHF. Here the CDR3 DNA reads TGCAGTGCTAGTAGGGAGGGGCCCCAGCATTTT.

This clone was seen many times. The CDR3 loop reads CASSSQDATNEKLFF. The CDR3 coding sequence is TGTGCCAGCAGCTCACAGGATGCAACTAATGAAAAACTGTTTTTT. This chain uses TRBV6-5 with TRBJ1-4; D perhaps matches TRBD1 (5 bases). There are 15 residues in the CDR3. Germline assignment: CDR1 MNHEY and CDR2 SVGAGI. Trimming took 6 bases from V and 0 from J, leaving 11 bases between them.

A remark on this clone: Other DNA sequences from this sample encode an identical CDR3 as well. Written as DNA, the CDR3 is TGCAGCGGAGCAGGTCAACTTAACACTGAAGCTTTCTTT. Amino acid sequence: CSGAGQLNTEAFF. The chain links TRBV29-1 to TRBJ1-1; D is ambiguous. Trimming pared 7 bases from V and 2 bases from J, leaving 14 bases between. This CDR3 contains 13 residues. Germline values: CDR1 SQVTM, CDR2 ANQGSEA.